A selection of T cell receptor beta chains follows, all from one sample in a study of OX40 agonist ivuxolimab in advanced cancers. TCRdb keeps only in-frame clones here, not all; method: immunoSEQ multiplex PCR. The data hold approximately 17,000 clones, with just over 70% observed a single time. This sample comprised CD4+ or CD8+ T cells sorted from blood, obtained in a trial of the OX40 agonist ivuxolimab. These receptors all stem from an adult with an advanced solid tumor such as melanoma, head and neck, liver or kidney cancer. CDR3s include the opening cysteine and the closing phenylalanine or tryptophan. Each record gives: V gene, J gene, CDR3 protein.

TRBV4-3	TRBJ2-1	CASSSTGLAGVTDEQFF
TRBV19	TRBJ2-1	CASSGTGTQDEQFF
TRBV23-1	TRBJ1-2	CASSQWPTTGKNGYGYTF
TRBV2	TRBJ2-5	CASSEGGAKTQYF
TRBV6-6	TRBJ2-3	CASTSGGYSDTQYF
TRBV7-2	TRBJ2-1	CASSLQAGGRFF
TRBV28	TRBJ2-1	CASSRTSGRAVSYNEQFF
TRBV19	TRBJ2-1	CASSISVNNEQFF
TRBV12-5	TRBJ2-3	CASGLAYTGTSGMPDTQYF
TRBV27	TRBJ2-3	CASSPARSGRTDTQYF
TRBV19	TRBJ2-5	CASSMRQGGFQTQYF
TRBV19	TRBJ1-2	CASSIPYGYTF
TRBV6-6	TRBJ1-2	CASSVQGGKDGYTF
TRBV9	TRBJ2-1	CASSVGTSNEQFF
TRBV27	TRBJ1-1	CASSSPGRATEAFF
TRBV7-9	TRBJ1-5	CASSLDWGGIYSNQPQHF
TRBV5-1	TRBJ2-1	CASSGLAGVQNEQFF
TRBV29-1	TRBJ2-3	CSELTGESTDTQYF
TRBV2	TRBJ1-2	CASSVTSWDEKGYTF
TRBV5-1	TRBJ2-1	CASSRTSVYNEQFF
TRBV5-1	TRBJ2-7	CASRKTGTETYYEQYF
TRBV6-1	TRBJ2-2	CASSSRDGSGELFF
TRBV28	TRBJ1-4	CASSLSREHEKLFF
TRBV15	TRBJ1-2	CATSSASGDRGHGYTF
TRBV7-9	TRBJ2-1	CASSLGLLEQFF
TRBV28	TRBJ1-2	CASSLSYGTGEKIDGYTF
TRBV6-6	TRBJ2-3	CASSYSAEYTDTQYF
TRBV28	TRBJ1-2	CASRTGAYGYTF